This T cell receptor beta chain stems from a study of radiation and T cells in renal cell carcinoma. Study overall: Nephrectomy followed 15 Gy stereotactic body radiation by 4 weeks. Study-level results: Pretreatment tumor biopsies were lacking, so baseline clonotypes are unknown.

The time point: baseline pretreatment blood. The treatment denotes: 15 Gy SBRT to primary tumor, nephrectomy 4 weeks later. Clear cell pathology was present in this patient's renal cell carcinoma. A remark on this clone: Its cognate antigen is unknown.

Assay used: immunoSEQ multiplex PCR; TCRdb lists only in-frame clones, some missing. Among 40,000 to 50,000 clones listed, 65% to 90% were seen once. This CDR3 has 14 amino acids. Germline values: CDR1 SGHAT, CDR2 FQDESV (reference sequence). V lost 0 bases to trimming and J lost 2 bases, with 8 bases between them. The chain joins TRBV11-1 to TRBJ2-7, with a possible D match to TRBD2 (6 bases). The source material was blood, sampled from a patient whose treatment included radiotherapy and nephrectomy. The source of this sequence is an older woman with renal cell carcinoma. CDR3 bases: TGTGCCAGCAGCTTAGCGGGGGGAACCTACGAGCAGTACTTC. This gives the protein CASSLAGGTYEQYF.